One and the same sample provided the 22 T cell receptor beta chains below, sequenced in a study of cytomegalovirus exposure and HLA in healthy donors. PCR involved 60 Vbeta and 13 Jbeta primers. Here immunoSEQ multiplex PCR was the method, and the copy in TCRdb shows in-frame clones only, minus some. The data show approximately 190,000 clones, over 70% seen once. The sequenced sample was PBMCs. These receptors were collected from a man in his forties or fifties in good health and CMV-seropositive.

The CDR3 coding sequence is TGTGCCAGCAGCTTGGAGGGGACCCTGATGGGAGGCTACACCTTC. Protein product: CASSLEGTLMGGYTF. The chain combines TRBV6-1 with TRBJ1-2; possibly TRBD1 for D (5 bases). The V end lost 6 bases, the J end lost 8 bases, and 22 bases lay between the germline ends. This CDR3 contains 15 residues. Germline V gene data show CDR1 as MNHNS and CDR2 as SASEGT.

The chain carries TRBV19 and TRBJ2-2; 8 bases are shared with TRBD1. The trim removed 5 bases at V and 4 bases at J, leaving 9 bases unmatched. From germline, CDR1 is LNHDA and CDR2 SQIVND (reference sequence). The CDR3 totals 16 residues. The CDR3 nucleotides are TGTGCCAGTAGTTCCGGACAGGGTTTCGGCACCGGGGAGCTGTTTTTT. Its translation: CASSSGQGFGTGELFF.

The chain couples TRBV2 to TRBJ1-1, with D possibly being TRBD1 (5 bases). Germline assignment: CDR1 SNHLY and CDR2 FYNNEI. V shed 4 bases and J shed 10 bases, with 10 bases lying between them. This CDR3 has 11 residues. CDR3 sequence: CASSVAGGAFF. CDR3 DNA: TGTGCCAGCAGTGTAGCGGGGGGAGCTTTCTTT.

With regard to this clone: Additional DNA sequences in this sample encode the identical CDR3. DNA of the CDR3: TGTGCCAGCAGCTTGGGACAGGTCACCGGGGAGCTGTTTTTT. This sequence encodes CASSLGQVTGELFF. The chain employs TRBV7-9 and TRBJ2-2; TRBD1 matches at 8 bases. J lost 4 bases, V lost 3 bases, and 1 base had no gene match. The CDR3 has 14 residues. The germline CDR1 and CDR2 sequences are SEHNR and FQNEAQ (reference sequence).

The CDR3 region has the DNA TGTGCCTGGAGTGTACGACCCGGGTTGAGCACTGAAGCTTTCTTT. As protein: CAWSVRPGLSTEAFF. The chain carries TRBV30 and TRBJ1-1; D gene uncertain. Germline CDR1 is GTSNPN and CDR2 is SVGIG (reference sequence). V dropped 0 bases and J dropped 4 bases, with 15 bases sitting between them. The CDR3 has 15 amino acids.

J is TRBJ2-3 and V is TRBV5-1, with D possibly being TRBD1 (5 bases). Germline assignment: CDR1 SGHRS and CDR2 YFSETQ. V was pared by 0 bases and J by 5 bases, with 13 bases between. The CDR3 sequence is 15 residues long. CDR3 DNA sequence: TGCGCCAGCAGCTTGGAGTCGGCAGGGTTAGATACGCAGTATTTT. It yields the protein CASSLESAGLDTQYF.

The chain joins TRBV7-6 to TRBJ2-3, with D perhaps TRBD2 (5 bases). Germline V CDR1 and CDR2: SGHVS, FNYEAQ. The CDR3 runs 14 residues. V gave up 0 bases and J gave up 6 bases, with 10 bases separating them. The chain's CDR3 is CASSLAVGSDTQYF. In DNA, the CDR3 is TGTGCCAGCAGCTTAGCGGTTGGGAGTGATACGCAGTATTTT.

A few counts support this clone. The V call is TRBV29-1, the J call TRBJ2-6; D remains unclear. Germline values: CDR1 SQVTM, CDR2 ANQGSEA. The CDR3 contains 14 residues. The V end lost 0 bases, the J end lost 4 bases, and 7 bases lay between the germline ends. CDR3 protein: CSVEDEAGANVLTF. CDR3 DNA sequence: TGCAGCGTTGAAGATGAGGCAGGGGCCAACGTCCTGACTTTC.

This rearrangement joins TRBV7-3 to TRBJ2-1, with 8 bases identical to TRBD1. This CDR3 comprises 13 residues. Germline-derived CDR1 and CDR2 are SGHTA and FQGTGA. Losses at the gene ends were 4 bases for V and 8 bases for J; bases not matched to a gene: 4. For the CDR3, the DNA is TGTGCCAGCAGCTCCTCAGGGGGCGATGAGCAGTTCTTC. It translates to CASSSSGGDEQFF.

The rearrangement links TRBV7-8 to TRBJ2-1; D is possibly TRBD2 (5 bases). Germline V CDR1 and CDR2: SGHVS, FQNEAQ. CDR3 size: 15 residues. V was cut by 5 bases and J by 7 bases, with 18 bases left in between. This chain's CDR3 is CASSPVRAAQNEQFF. The CDR3 DNA follows: TGTGCCAGCAGCCCCGTGCGGGCCGCCCAGAATGAGCAGTTCTTC. The whole variable domain, remainder taken from reference TRBV7-8 and TRBJ2-1, is GAGVSQSPRYKVAKRGQDVALRCDPISGHVSLFWYQQALGQGPEFLTYFQNEAQLDKSGLPSDRFFAERPEGSVSTLKIQRTQQEDSAVYLCASSPVRAAQNEQFFGPGTRLTVL.

About this clone: The junction departs from the called germline gene at one end, perhaps through a read error. The rearrangement links TRBV4-2 to TRBJ2-4; TRBD2 agrees at 9 bases. CDR1 and CDR2 (germline): LGHNA, YNFKEQ. The CDR3 has 16 amino acids. This CDR3 is CASSQDSRLAGNSQYF. The CDR3 DNA reads as TGTGCCAGCAGCCAAGATAGCCGGCTAGCGGGAAACAGTCAGTACTTC.

The rearrangement joins TRBV9 to TRBJ1-1, with D unresolved. This CDR3 contains 15 residues. V lost 0 bases, J lost 0 bases, and 9 bases lay in between. The V gene's germline CDR1 is SGDLS and CDR2 YYNGEE. The CDR3 protein is CASSVGAALNTEAFF. In nucleotides, the CDR3 is TGTGCCAGCAGCGTAGGGGCAGCATTGAACACTGAAGCTTTCTTT.

The chain recombines TRBV19 with TRBJ2-7; TRBD2 is a possible D gene (6 bases). Germline V gene lookup returns CDR1 LNHDA and CDR2 SQIVND (reference sequence). Trimming took 5 bases from V and 2 from J, leaving 13 bases between them. CDR3 length equals 14 residues. CDR3 DNA: TGTGCCAGTAGTCCGGGACTCGAAGCCTACGAGCAGTACTTC. Residues: CASSPGLEAYEQYF.

The J gene is TRBJ1-5, the V gene TRBV5-3; 9 bases align to TRBD1. TRBV5-3 is an ORF, with its function uncertain. V shed 1 base, J shed 1 base, and the junction held 12 bases outside the gene matches. The CDR3 spans 19 residues. CDR3 sequence reads: CARSLTRDRVLGSNQPQHF. The CDR3, as DNA: TGTGCCAGAAGCTTGACTCGGGACAGGGTCTTAGGGAGCAATCAGCCCCAGCATTTT.

This clone was counted a few times. This chain's CDR3 is CASSGREGNQPQHF. CDR3 in DNA: TGTGCCAGTTCTGGACGGGAGGGCAATCAGCCCCAGCATTTT. V gene TRBV19 combines with J gene TRBJ1-5; D is unclear. Germline CDR1 reads LNHDA; CDR2 reads SQIVND (reference sequence). This CDR3 spans 14 amino acids. Trimming left V 8 bases short and J 2 bases short, with 13 bases between.

This sequence joins TRBV6-5 and TRBJ2-7; TRBD1 agrees at 8 bases. The V segment lost 7 bases and the J segment 0 bases; nucleotides outside the gene matches: 5. The CDR3 contains 14 residues. CDR1 and CDR2 from the germline V gene are MNHEY and SVGAGI. Written as DNA, the CDR3 is TGTGCCAGCAACTACAGGGGGAACTCCTACGAGCAGTACTTC. As protein: CASNYRGNSYEQYF.

J is TRBJ2-1 and V is TRBV19; no firm D call. Germline V gene data show CDR1 as LNHDA and CDR2 as SQIVND (reference sequence). With 4 bases removed from V and 0 bases from J, the gap between germline ends came to 16 bases. The CDR3 is 17 amino acids. This CDR3 reads CASSNGLAASSYNEQFF. The DNA for the CDR3 is TGTGCCAGTAGTAATGGGTTAGCCGCGAGCTCCTACAATGAGCAGTTCTTC.

This sequence joins TRBV18 and TRBJ2-1; a weak D match, TRBD2 (5 bases). Deletions cut 5 bases from V and 9 bases from J, with 23 bases between. Germline CDR1 KGHSH, CDR2 LQKENI. The CDR3 is 16 amino acids. CDR3 nucleotides: TGTGCCAGCTCAAAGCTAGCAGAGTCGCTACAGAGTGAGCAGTTCTTC. It is translated as CASSKLAESLQSEQFF.

The chain uses TRBV6-1 and TRBJ2-2; the match to TRBD2 covers 8 bases. CDR1 MNHNS and CDR2 SASEGT come from the germline V gene. V lost 6 bases to trimming and J lost 7 bases; unmatched junction nucleotides: 10. This CDR3 has 15 residues. The CDR3 protein is CASSARWREVGELFF. For the CDR3, the DNA is TGTGCCAGCAGCGCCCGGTGGCGGGAGGTCGGGGAGCTGTTTTTT.

J is TRBJ1-1 and V is TRBV18; TRBD1 matches 9 bases. Germline CDR1 KGHSH, CDR2 LQKENI. CDR3 length: 13 residues. J lost 5 bases, V lost 5 bases, and 3 bases had no gene match. In DNA form, the CDR3 reads TGTGCCAGCTCATACGGACAGGGGACTGAAGCTTTCTTT. This codes for CASSYGQGTEAFF.

This clone was counted a few times. This sequence joins TRBV12-5 and TRBJ1-1; tentative D call: TRBD1 (5 bases). The germline CDR1 and CDR2 sequences are LGHNT and FRNRAP. The CDR3 consists of 12 residues. Trimming removed 3 bases at V and 5 bases at J, with 7 bases between. CDR3 sequence reads: CASGLRQTEAFF. CDR3 sequence (DNA): TGTGCTAGTGGTTTAAGACAGACTGAAGCTTTCTTT.

The rearrangement links TRBV7-6 to TRBJ1-1; a possible D gene is TRBD1 (5 bases). V dropped 4 bases and J dropped 7 bases, with 16 bases sitting between them. CDR3 length: 14 residues. The germline gives CDR1 SGHVS, CDR2 FNYEAQ. The CDR3 reads CASSSTRRGGEAFF. The CDR3 DNA reads TGTGCCAGCAGCTCAACCCGGCGGGGGGGTGAAGCTTTCTTT.